This entry is about one TCR beta chain. This sample is part of a study of T cell repertoires in cytomegalovirus infection. TCRdb independently ran MiXCR on the reads; one entry per CDR3 protein. The sample has hundreds of thousands of distinct CDR3 sequences; 18% are singletons. Germline V gene sequence: CDR1 SGHTA, CDR2 FQGNSA. Trimming took off 0 bases at V and 7 bases at J, with 13 bases between the two ends. The CDR3 sequence is 16 residues long. Sample: PBMCs. The chain has TRBV7-2 and TRBJ1-6, with D maybe TRBD1 (6 bases). This clonotype originated in a human donor in good health (CMV status not recorded). Some clones in this sample may be carry-over from other donors' samples. This CDR3 is CASSLAIGQSNSPLHF. As DNA, the CDR3 is TGTGCCAGCAGCTTAGCAATCGGACAGTCAAATTCACCCCTCCACTTT.